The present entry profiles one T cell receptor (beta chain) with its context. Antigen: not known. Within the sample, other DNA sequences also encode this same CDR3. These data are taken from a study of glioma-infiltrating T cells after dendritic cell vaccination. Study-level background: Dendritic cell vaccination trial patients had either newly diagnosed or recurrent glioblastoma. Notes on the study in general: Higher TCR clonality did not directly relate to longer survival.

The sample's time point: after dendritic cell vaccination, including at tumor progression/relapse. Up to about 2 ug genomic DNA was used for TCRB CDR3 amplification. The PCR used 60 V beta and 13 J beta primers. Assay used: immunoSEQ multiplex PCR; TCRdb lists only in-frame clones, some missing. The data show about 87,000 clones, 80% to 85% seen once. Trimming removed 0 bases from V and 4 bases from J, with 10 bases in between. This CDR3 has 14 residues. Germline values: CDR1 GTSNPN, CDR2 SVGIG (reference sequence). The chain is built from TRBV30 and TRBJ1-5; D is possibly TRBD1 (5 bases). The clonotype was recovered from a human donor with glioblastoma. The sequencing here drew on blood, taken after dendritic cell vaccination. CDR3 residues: CAWSVGQGNQPQHF. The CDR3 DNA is TGTGCCTGGAGTGTCGGCCAGGGAAATCAGCCCCAGCATTTT.